This TCR beta chain was obtained from a study of beta chain features in type 1 diabetes (dated by TCRdb to 2016 to 2019). Looking at the study overall: No differences in mean age, gender distribution, total cell number or subset yield were found between patients and healthy donors. Across all samples, fewer than 130 million sorted cells were examined, and cell number per subset correlated strongly with RNA yield. The study compared the TCRB repertoires of sorted circulating CD4+ T cell subsets in recently diagnosed type 1 diabetes patients with those in matched healthy donors. Whereas all 30 or so donors provided naive and central memory subsets, regulatory and stem cell-like memory subsets were isolated from just 8 patients and about 8 healthy donors.

This clone was seen more than once but under ten times. Its recognized antigen is unknown. No much larger clonotype is one base removed from it; base qualities were not supplied. What the study reported, not specific to this receptor: At VDJ recombination sites, type 1 diabetes patients had fewer insertions and more deleted nucleotides, which implies abnormalities in thymic rearrangement. Naive, central memory and regulatory TCRB repertoires appeared to be more similar among patients than among healthy donors. Shorter templates might be favored by PCR, yet because patient and control samples were amplified and corrected together, any such skew would affect both groups equally. HLA sub-analyses involved small numbers of individuals, so any influence of HLA type on TCRB rearrangement remained unresolved. A moderate but significant shortening of TCRB CDR3 length was observed in type 1 diabetes patients in all four CD4+ subsets. Because cDNA was sequenced instead of genomic DNA, activated cells with high expression could be over-represented, although the groups did not differ in activation or CD3 levels.

All of the isolated RNA was reverse transcribed with the High Capacity cDNA Reverse Transcription Kit, so expressed TCRB transcripts were sequenced. Deep immunoSEQ sequencing was applied to naive, central memory and regulatory T cell samples, giving an average of roughly 3.6 million total reads per sample. Sorted cells were lysed in RLT buffer, and RNA was extracted using DNase-treated RNeasy Micro or Mini kits according to cell number. Each cell subset was processed separately to prevent cross-contamination, with patient and healthy donor samples processed together. Using the immunoSEQ multiplex PCR, TCRB sequences were amplified from cDNA into 87-bp fragments spanning the CDR3 region. The amplicons were sequenced using the Illumina HiSeq platform. From the authors' description of their analysis: Synthetic template baselines were used to correct PCR bias computationally, reads within Hamming distance 2 were collapsed, and singletons that could not be merged were discarded. Reads were aligned against IMGT to assign V, D and J genes, CDR3 length and insertions or deletions at six rearrangement sites. Clonotype counts were normalized to sorted cell number within each subset before computing true diversity and Gini coefficients with the tcR R package. The overlap coefficient, calculated on TCRB nucleotide sequences, was used to quantify repertoire sharing. Out-of-frame TCRB sequences from naive cells were analyzed as a proxy for the pre-selection repertoire. The clones in this table, taken by TCRdb from immuneACCESS, are in-frame only. Not every clone is retained; where verified, under half of the shortfall comes from an unresolved V gene, and the cause of the rest is unknown. The DNA gave D and trimming, while V, J and clone size come from that table. For this sample the table gives about 660,000 clones, of which 11% to 15% were detected only once. 0.03% to 0.045% of the sample belongs to the ten largest clones.

Inclusive of the bounding cysteine and phenylalanine, the CDR3 is 14 residues long. The DNA shown is the 42-base CDR3, in frame from base 1. The germline V gene specifies SGHTA as CDR1 and FQGNSA as CDR2. Trimming at the junction amounts to 1 base on V and 3 bases on J, and the germline ends lie 7 bases apart. Each donor gave one peripheral blood draw, around 100 mL on average, collected into heparinised tubes. Using a panel that included CD45RO, CCR7, CD25, CD127, CD95 and CD27, naive, central memory, regulatory and stem cell-like memory CD4+ T cells were sorted on a BD FACSAria II. All sorted populations exceeded 95% purity. PBMCs were isolated immediately by Lymphoprep density gradient centrifugation and stained directly without culture. Samples were stained and sorted in pairs, with one healthy donor and one patient per experiment, so that batch effects were minimized.

Sequencing was performed on naive CD4+ T cells from blood. This specimen's cell subset or site label, per the study, means: true naive CD4+ T cells. The chain is assembled from TRBV7-2 and TRBJ1-5; too little of a D gene remains to name it. The sequence was obtained from a man aged 18-30 years with type 1 diabetes. CDR3 region: CASSLGPVNQPQHF. The DNA is TGTGCCAGCAGCTTAGGGCCAGTCAATCAGCCCCAGCATTTT.